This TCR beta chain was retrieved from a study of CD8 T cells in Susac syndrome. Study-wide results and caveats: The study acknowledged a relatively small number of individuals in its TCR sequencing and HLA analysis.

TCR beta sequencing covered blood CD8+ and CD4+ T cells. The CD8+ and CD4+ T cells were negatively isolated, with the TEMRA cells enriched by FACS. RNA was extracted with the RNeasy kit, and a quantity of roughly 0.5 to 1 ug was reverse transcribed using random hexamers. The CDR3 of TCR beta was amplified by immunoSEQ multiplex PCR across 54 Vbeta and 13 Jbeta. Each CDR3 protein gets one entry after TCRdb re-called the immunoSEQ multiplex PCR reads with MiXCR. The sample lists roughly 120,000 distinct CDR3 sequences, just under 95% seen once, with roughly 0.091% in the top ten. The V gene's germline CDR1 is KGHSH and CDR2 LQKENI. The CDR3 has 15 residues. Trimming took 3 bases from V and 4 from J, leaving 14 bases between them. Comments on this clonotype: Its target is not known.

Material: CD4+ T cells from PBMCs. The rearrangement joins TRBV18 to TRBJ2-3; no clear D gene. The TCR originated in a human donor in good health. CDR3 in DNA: TGTGCCAGCTCACCTTCTACCTCAGAGGCAGATACGCAGTATTTT. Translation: CASSPSTSEADTQYF.